This T cell receptor beta chain was captured in a study of T cell responses to AZD1222 COVID-19 vaccine. Findings of the study overall: Repertoire collection took place solely once the T cell response had peaked. Nearly half of spike-specific TCRs reportedly target variant regions that are unmutated in the B.1.351 and B.1.1.7 variants. Baseline serology detected seropositivity in only six or seven AZD1222 recipients.

A word on this clone: Its antigen is unidentified.

This table comes from immunoSEQ multiplex PCR, and its TCRdb copy is limited to in-frame clones, with some not included. The top ten clones hold 7% to 9.5% of a sample with 200,000 or so clones, around 93% of them seen once. This clonotype originated in an adult in good health. Here the sequenced sample was peripheral blood, taken on day 0 of AZD1222 vaccination.

DNA for the CDR3: TGTGCCAGCAGTGATTTCCCGGGACAGGGGGTCTACACCTTC. Translation gives CASSDFPGQGVYTF. The genes are TRBV2 and TRBJ1-2; 11 bases are shared with TRBD1. Germline V CDR1 and CDR2: SNHLY, FYNNEI. Trimming removed 3 bases from V and 10 bases from J; junction bases left unmatched: 7. CDR3 length: 14 amino acids.